This entry is about one TCR beta chain. This sample stems from a study of CD8+ T cells in alopecia areata. The sequencing template was cDNA reverse transcribed from extracted RNA. Libraries were prepared by immunoSEQ multiplex PCR; TCRdb keeps only in-frame clonotypes and omits some of them. Of approximately 200,000 clones listed, 55% to 75% are singletons. Germline values: CDR1 SQVTM, CDR2 ANQGSEA. This CDR3 is 14 amino acids long. V dropped 6 bases and J dropped 6; count of bases not matched to a gene: 6. Treatment indicated: oral pan-JAK inhibitor, 5-10 mg twice daily. The TCR sequence derives from a human donor with alopecia areata. The J gene is TRBJ1-4, the V gene TRBV29-1; 11 nucleotides line up with TRBD1. Sequenced material: CD4+ T cells sorted from blood, taken at week 24, from a patient treated with tofacitinib. The CDR3 DNA sequence: TGCAGCGTCGCGGACAGGGGGCGGGATGAAAAACTGTTTTTT. The encoded protein is CSVADRGRDEKLFF. Complete variable domain (other parts from reference TRBV29-1 and TRBJ1-4): SAVISQKPSRDICQRGTSLTIQCQVDSQVTMMFWYRQQPGQSLTLIATANQGSEATYESGFVIDKFPISRPNLTFSTLTVSNMSPEDSSIYLCSVADRGRDEKLFFGSGTQLSVL.